These 7 T cell receptor beta chains came from one sample sequenced in a study of CD8 T cells in Susac syndrome. Reverse transcription of about 0.5 to 1 ug RNA used random hexamers. TCRdb reprocessed the immunoSEQ multiplex PCR reads with MiXCR, giving one entry per CDR3 protein. The sample consists of over 20,000 distinct CDR3 sequences, 90% to 95% of them appearing once. Specimen: CD8+ T cells from PBMCs. Receptor source: a human donor with Susac syndrome.

V gene TRBV19 combines with J gene TRBJ1-1, with D tentatively TRBD1 (5 bases). V was pared by 5 bases and J by 5 bases, with 15 bases between. The CDR3 runs to 14 residues. Germline V CDR1 and CDR2: LNHDA, SQIVND (reference sequence). The DNA for the CDR3 is TGTGCCAGTAGTTCGAGCCTCTGGGGGACTGAAGCTTTCTTT. This codes for CASSSSLWGTEAFF.

This chain joins TRBV5-5 and TRBJ1-2; the D is unclear. This CDR3 has 15 amino acids. With 0 bases removed from V and 8 bases from J, the gap between germline ends came to 17 bases. Germline V gives CDR1 SGHKS, CDR2 YYEKEE (reference sequence). The CDR3 DNA reads as TGTGCCAGCAGCTTGGGACTCCCTAGTTTGGGGGGCTACACCTTC. As protein: CASSLGLPSLGGYTF.

This sequence joins TRBV11-3 and TRBJ1-1, with D possibly being TRBD1 (5 bases). V lost 5 bases, J lost 6 bases, and 13 bases lay in between. The germline V gene encodes CDR1 SGHNT and CDR2 YENEEA. The CDR3 sequence is 13 residues long. CDR3 sequence: CASSGGRGAEAFF. The CDR3 DNA reads as TGTGCCAGCAGCGGGGGGAGGGGCGCTGAAGCTTTCTTT.

This clonotype was seen a single time. This rearrangement joins TRBV28 to TRBJ1-1; possibly TRBD1 for D (5 bases). This CDR3 spans 17 amino acids. Per germline, CDR1 MDHEN and CDR2 SYDVKM. V was trimmed by 2 bases and J by 3 bases, leaving 19 bases between them. Here the CDR3 reads CASSLPGRGAWDTEAFF. CDR3 DNA sequence: TGTGCCAGCAGTTTACCCGGTCGGGGCGCGTGGGACACTGAAGCTTTCTTT.

The CDR3 sequence: CASSQGLAPSYEQYF. The CDR3 region has the DNA TGCGCCAGCAGCCAAGGACTAGCCCCCTCCTACGAGCAGTACTTC. This chain uses TRBV4-3 with TRBJ2-7; TRBD2 agrees at 7 bases. Germline V CDR1 and CDR2: LGHNA, YSLEER. The CDR3 length is 15 residues. J gave up 0 bases and V 1 base, and 3 bases lay outside the gene matches.

This chain's CDR3 is CASIPGTSGYGPLHF. CDR3 sequence (DNA): TGTGCCAGCATTCCCGGGACGTCGGGTTATGGACCCCTCCACTTT. The chain joins TRBV19 to TRBJ1-6; the D gene is possibly TRBD1 (5 bases). Germline CDR1 reads LNHDA; CDR2 reads SQIVND (reference sequence). Trimming pared 9 bases from V and 12 bases from J, leaving 24 bases between. The CDR3 runs 15 residues. The full variable domain, with the rest looked up from reference TRBV19 and TRBJ1-6, is DGGITQSPKYLFRKEGQNVTLSCEQNLNHDAMYWYRQDPGQGLRLIYYSQIVNDFQKGDIAEGYSVSREKKESFPLTVTSAQKNPTAFYLCASIPGTSGYGPLHFGNGTRLTVT.

V usage is TRBV6-1 and J usage is TRBJ1-6; D is possibly TRBD1 (5 bases). Trimming cost V 9 bases and J 6 bases, with 12 bases left between them. Germline CDR1 reads MNHNS; CDR2 reads SASEGT. The CDR3 contains 13 residues. The CDR3 is CASTGLINSPLHF. The CDR3 bases are TGTGCCAGTACGGGACTAATTAATTCACCCCTCCACTTT.